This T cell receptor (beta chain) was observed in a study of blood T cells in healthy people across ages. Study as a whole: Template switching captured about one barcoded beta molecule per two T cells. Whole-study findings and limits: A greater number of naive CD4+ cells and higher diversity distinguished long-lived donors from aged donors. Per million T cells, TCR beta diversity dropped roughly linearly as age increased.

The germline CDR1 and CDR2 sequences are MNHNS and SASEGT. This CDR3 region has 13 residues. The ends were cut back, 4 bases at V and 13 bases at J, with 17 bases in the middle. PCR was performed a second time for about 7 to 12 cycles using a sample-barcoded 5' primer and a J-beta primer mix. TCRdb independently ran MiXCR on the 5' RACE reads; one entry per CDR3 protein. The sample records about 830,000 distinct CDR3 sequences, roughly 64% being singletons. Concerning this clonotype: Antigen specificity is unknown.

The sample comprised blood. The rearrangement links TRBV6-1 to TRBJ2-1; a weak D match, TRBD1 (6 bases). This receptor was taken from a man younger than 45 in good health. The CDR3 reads CASSGDIQETQFF. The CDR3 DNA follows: TGTGCCAGCAGTGGGGACATACAAGAGACCCAGTTCTTC.